A selection of T cell receptor beta chains follows, all from one sample in a study of type 1 regulatory T cells. Antigen specificity for these receptors is unknown. From the reads, TCRdb called clonotypes with MiXCR, one entry per CDR3 protein. The repertoire holds about 62,000 distinct CDR3 sequences, approximately 60% seen once, with around 1.9% in the top ten. Sequencing was carried out using cultured non-Tr1 T cells, either the whole culture or a sorted T cell fraction (not recorded which). Receptors were obtained from a human donor in good health. Both conserved end residues are part of each CDR3. Fields, in order: J gene, clone size, D gene, V gene, CDR3 DNA, CDR3 protein. The D gene is left open where the match is weak. Size tells how often a clone was seen (once, few, many) or the class of an expanded clone, and some rows leave it out.

TRBJ2-7 | . | . | TRBV6-7 | TGTGCCAGCAGTTACTCAATCCAGGGGTCAGATTTCTACGAGCAGTACTTC | CASSYSIQGSDFYEQYF
TRBJ1-5 | . | . | TRBV28 | TGTGCCAGCAGTCGGACGGTTGATAGCAATCAGCCCCAGCATTTT | CASSRTVDSNQPQHF
TRBJ2-5 | . | TRBD2 | TRBV7-2 | TGTGCCAGCAGCTTAGCGCATGTGGGAGGGCTCCAAGAGACCCAGTACTTC | CASSLAHVGGLQETQYF
TRBJ2-2 | . | TRBD1 | TRBV6-2/TRBV6-3 | TGTGCCAGCAGTTACAAGACAGGGGAACTTGACACCGGGGAGCTGTTTTTT | CASSYKTGELDTGELFF
TRBJ2-1 | few | TRBD2 | TRBV4-3 | TGCGCCAGCAGCCAAGTCCTAGCGGGAGGGCCTAGAGGTGAGCAGTTCTTC | CASSQVLAGGPRGEQFF
TRBJ2-7 | once | TRBD2 | TRBV5-1 | TGCGCCAGCAGCTTGCTGTTCCAGCGGGAGCCCCACGAGCAGTACTTC | CASSLLFQREPHEQYF
TRBJ2-6 | . | TRBD1 | TRBV4-3 | TGCGCCAGCAGCCCGCGCGACAGGGACTCTGGGGCCAACGTCCTGACTTTC | CASSPRDRDSGANVLTF
TRBJ2-4 | . | . | TRBV7-2 | TGTGCCAGCAGCTTAGTAGCAAACATTCAGTACTTC | CASSLVANIQYF
TRBJ2-1 | . | . | TRBV20-1 | TGCAGTGCTAGGGACTACAATGAGCAGTTCTTC | CSARDYNEQFF
TRBJ1-6 | once | TRBD1 | TRBV20-1 | TGCAGTGCTAGAGATCAGGGACAGGGGCAATCACCCCTCCACTTT | CSARDQGQGQSPLHF
TRBJ2-5 | . | . | TRBV10-3 | TGTGCCATCAGTGAGTCGTGGGGGGATCAAGAGACCCAGTACTTC | CAISESWGDQETQYF
TRBJ1-1 | . | . | TRBV5-1 | TGCGCCAGCAGGGACGGAACTACAGGGCGGACTGAAGCTTTCTTT | CASRDGTTGRTEAFF
TRBJ2-2 | medium-sized | . | TRBV5-1 | TGCGCCAGCAGCTTTCGACAGCCTATAATTAACACCGGGGAGCTGTTTTTT | CASSFRQPIINTGELFF
TRBJ1-6 | few | . | TRBV2 | TGTGCCAGCAGGAGGGGAGGGGAATACTCACCCCTCCACTTT | CASRRGGEYSPLHF
TRBJ2-1 | . | TRBD2 | TRBV25-1 | TGTGCCAGCAGTGATGCGGCGGGAGGTTACAATGAGCAGTTCTTC | CASSDAAGGYNEQFF
TRBJ2-4 | . | . | TRBV5-1 | TGCGCCAGCAGCTACCAGGGGTCGAACATTCAGTACTTC | CASSYQGSNIQYF
TRBJ2-7 | . | TRBD2 | TRBV19 | TGTGCCAGTAGGGGACTAGCGGCCTACGAGCAGTACTTC | CASRGLAAYEQYF
TRBJ1-5 | . | . | TRBV4-2 | TGTGCCAGCAGCCCAGTCCCCGGGACGGCCAATCAGCCCCAGCATTTT | CASSPVPGTANQPQHF
TRBJ2-7 | . | TRBD2 | TRBV7-2 | TGTGCCAGCAGCTCTATTGGCACCCAGGCGGGAGTAAACTACGAGCAGTACTTC | CASSSIGTQAGVNYEQYF
TRBJ2-3 | . | . | TRBV19 | TGTGCCAGTAGTATTCCCGACAGCGGCCCGCAGTATTTT | CASSIPDSGPQYF
TRBJ2-4 | . | TRBD1 | TRBV20-1 | TGCAGTGCTTTTCCAGGGGGAGCCAAAAACATTCAGTACTTC | CSAFPGGAKNIQYF
TRBJ1-1 | few | . | TRBV7-2 | TGTGCCAGCAGCTTAGATTACGGAGAAGCTTTCTTT | CASSLDYGEAFF
TRBJ2-1 | few | TRBD1 | TRBV27 | TGTGCCAGCAGTACCCGGACAGGGTTTGGGAATGAGCAGTTCTTC | CASSTRTGFGNEQFF
TRBJ2-4 | . | . | TRBV7-8 | TGTGCCAGCAGCTTAACCCCCGGCCCGACGGAAAACATTCAGTACTTC | CASSLTPGPTENIQYF
TRBJ2-7 | few | TRBD1 | TRBV9 | TGTGCCAGCGCACGGTGGGACAGGAGTCACGAGCAGTACTTC | CASARWDRSHEQYF
TRBJ1-5 | . | . | TRBV20-1 | TGCAGTGCTAGAGGGGCCCTGGGGGGACAGCCCCAGCATTTT | CSARGALGGQPQHF
TRBJ2-5 | . | TRBD2 | TRBV7-9 | TGTGCCAGCAGCTTACAACATTCCCGCGGGCGGGAGGGACAAGAGACCCAGTACTTC | CASSLQHSRGREGQETQYF
TRBJ2-1 | . | TRBD2 | TRBV5-1 | TGCGCCAGCAGCTTGCAGCGGGGAAGGGGCGAGCAGTTCTTC | CASSLQRGRGEQFF
TRBJ1-1 | . | TRBD1 | TRBV12-3/TRBV12-4 | TGTGCCAGCAGCCCAGGGGGCCCGAACACTGAAGCTTTCTTT | CASSPGGPNTEAFF
TRBJ1-2 | . | . | TRBV15 | TGTGCCACCAGCAGAGATAAGATCTATGGCTACACCTTC | CATSRDKIYGYTF
TRBJ2-7 | . | . | TRBV5-1 | TGCGCCAGCAGCCCGGGAATGGGGGAGCCCGGGTCCTACGAGCAGTACTTC | CASSPGMGEPGSYEQYF
TRBJ2-7 | . | TRBD2 | TRBV12-3/TRBV12-4 | TGTGCCAGCAGCCCGGGACTAGCGGCCCTAAGCGAGCAGTACTTC | CASSPGLAALSEQYF
TRBJ1-5 | . | . | TRBV24-1 | TGTGCCAGTGCCTCCAATCAGCCCCAGCATTTT | CASASNQPQHF
TRBJ2-2 | . | TRBD2 | TRBV6-2/TRBV6-3 | TGTGCCAGCAGCCTAGCGGGAGTGACCGGGGAGCTGTTTTTT | CASSLAGVTGELFF
TRBJ1-3 | . | . | TRBV9 | TGTGCCAGCAGCGTACCCGGAAACACCATATATTTT | CASSVPGNTIYF
TRBJ1-6 | . | . | TRBV10-3 | TGTGCCATCAGTGAGCGGGAGGTGAAGTTTGGATCACCCCTCCACTTT | CAISEREVKFGSPLHF
TRBJ2-2 | . | . | TRBV29-1 | TGCAGCGGGGGAGGAGCCGATGTCGGGGAGCTGTTTTTT | CSGGGADVGELFF
TRBJ2-1 | many | TRBD2 | TRBV7-2 | TGTGCCAGCAGCTTAGTGGGATTAGCGGGAGTCGATGAGCAGTTCTTC | CASSLVGLAGVDEQFF
TRBJ1-2 | few | . | TRBV5-4 | TGTGCCAGCAGCAGAGTTGGGACCGGATTCTATGGCTACACCTTC | CASSRVGTGFYGYTF
TRBJ2-3 | . | . | TRBV19 | TGTGCCAGTAAAATCAATGGCGGGCTCTACACAGATACGCAGTATTTT | CASKINGGLYTDTQYF
TRBJ2-7 | . | . | TRBV18 | TGTGCCAGCTCACCCAACACTTACGAGCAGTACTTC | CASSPNTYEQYF
TRBJ1-5 | . | TRBD1 | TRBV20-1 | TGCAGTGCCTCAATGACAGGGGGCATTGATCAGCCCCAGCATTTT | CSASMTGGIDQPQHF
TRBJ2-5 | . | TRBD2 | TRBV23-1 | TGCGCCAGCAGTTCAAATAGCGGGAGTTATGAGAAGACCCAGTACTTC | CASSSNSGSYEKTQYF
TRBJ1-1 | . | . | TRBV30 | TGTGCCTGGAGGAGGGCAGGGGATGAAGCTTTCTTT | CAWRRAGDEAFF
TRBJ1-4 | . | TRBD1 | TRBV5-6 | TGTGCCAGCAGCTCCCGCATTAACAGGGGCCGAAATAATGAAAAACTGTTTTTT | CASSSRINRGRNNEKLFF
TRBJ1-1 | . | . | TRBV30 | TGTGCCTGGAGGAAACAGCTGAACACTAAAGCTTTCTTT | CAWRKQLNTKAFF
TRBJ2-5 | . | . | TRBV10-3 | TGTGCCATCAGTGGAGAGGACGGGAGAAGTTTGGAGACCCAGTACTTC | CAISGEDGRSLETQYF
TRBJ2-5 | . | . | TRBV12-3/TRBV12-4 | TGTGCCAGCAGTTTTACAGGGACTTATCAAGAGACCCAGTACTTC | CASSFTGTYQETQYF
TRBJ2-5 | medium-sized | . | TRBV20-1 | TGCAGTGCAAGGCCGACTACCTTTGGGGAGACCCAGTACTTC | CSARPTTFGETQYF
TRBJ2-3 | few | . | TRBV6-1 | TGTGCCAGCAGTGAATGGAGTAGCGGAAACACAGATACGCAGTATTTT | CASSEWSSGNTDTQYF
TRBJ2-3 | few | TRBD1 | TRBV13 | TGTGCCAGCAGCACGGGACAGAGAGATACGCAGTATTTT | CASSTGQRDTQYF
TRBJ1-3 | . | TRBD1 | TRBV19 | TGTGCCAGTAGTACCCTAGGACAGGGGACTGGAAACACCATATATTTT | CASSTLGQGTGNTIYF